A single TCR beta chain is shown here with its context. Germline V lookup: CDR1 SNHLY, CDR2 FYNNEI. V gave up 7 bases and J gave up 2 bases, with 14 bases separating them. The CDR3 runs to 14 residues. Method: immunoSEQ multiplex PCR; TCRdb's copy keeps in-frame clones and lacks some. The data show tens of thousands of clones, less than 80% seen once. This sample is part of a study of early stage breast cancer tumors. The source is a person aged 55 to 75 with breast cancer. The chain recombines TRBV2 with TRBJ2-5; no clear D gene. Sequencing used blood. The CDR3, as DNA: TGTGCCAGCAACCACTTGAGCCGGCAAGAGACCCAGTACTTC. This codes for CASNHLSRQETQYF.